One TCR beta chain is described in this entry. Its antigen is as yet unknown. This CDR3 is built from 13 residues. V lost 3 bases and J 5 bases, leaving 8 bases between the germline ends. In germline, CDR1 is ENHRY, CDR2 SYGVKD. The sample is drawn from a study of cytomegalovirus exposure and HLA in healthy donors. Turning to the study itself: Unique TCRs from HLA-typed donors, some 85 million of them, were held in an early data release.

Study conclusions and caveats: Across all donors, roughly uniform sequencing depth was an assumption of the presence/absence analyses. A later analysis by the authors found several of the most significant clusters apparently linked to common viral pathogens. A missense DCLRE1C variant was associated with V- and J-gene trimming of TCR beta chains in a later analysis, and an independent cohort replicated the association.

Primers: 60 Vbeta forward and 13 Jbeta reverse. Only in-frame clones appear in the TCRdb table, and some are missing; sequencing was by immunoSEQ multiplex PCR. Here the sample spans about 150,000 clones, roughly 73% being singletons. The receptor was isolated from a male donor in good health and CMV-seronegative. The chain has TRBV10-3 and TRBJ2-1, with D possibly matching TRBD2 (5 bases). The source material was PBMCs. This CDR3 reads CAISDKGDNEQFF. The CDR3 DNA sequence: TGTGCCATCAGTGATAAGGGAGACAATGAGCAGTTCTTC.